This is a list of T cell receptor beta chains from one sample in a study of T cell responses to AZD1222 COVID-19 vaccine. TCRdb's copy holds only in-frame clones and misses some; the assay was immunoSEQ multiplex PCR. The data show 150,000 to 200,000 clones, almost 90% seen once. Sequencing was performed on peripheral blood, taken 28 days after the second AZD1222 dose. These receptors were obtained from an adult who received the AZD1222 COVID-19 vaccine. CDR3s include the opening cysteine and the closing phenylalanine or tryptophan. A D gene is named only where the DNA matches it firmly. Not all rows give a size; the values are once, few, many and, for expanded clones, a class.

>TRBD1|TRBV12-5|TRBJ1-1|.
TGTGCTAGTGGCCACACAACAGGGGAAACTGAAGCTTTCTTT
CASGHTTGETEAFF
>.|TRBV11-2|TRBJ2-2|.
TGTGCCAGCAGCCGCGGGACAGCGAACACCGGGGAGCTGTTTTTT
CASSRGTANTGELFF
>.|TRBV4-1|TRBJ1-5|.
TGCGCCAGCAGCCAAGCTCCCACCGTTTATCAGCCCCAGCATTTT
CASSQAPTVYQPQHF
>.|TRBV4-2|TRBJ2-5|once
TGTGCCAGCAGCCAAGGGGAGGCCGGGGAGACCCAGTACTTC
CASSQGEAGETQYF
>.|TRBV5-1|TRBJ1-6|.
TGCGCCAGCAGCTTGGATCAGGGGTACGCTTCACCCCTCCACTTT
CASSLDQGYASPLHF
>.|TRBV7-2|TRBJ1-6|.
TGTGCCAGCAGCTTAAACAGGCCTCCTAATTCACCCCTCCACTTT
CASSLNRPPNSPLHF
>.|TRBV7-3|TRBJ2-3|.
TGTGCCAGCGCCGAGGGGAGGAACACAGATACGCAGTATTTT
CASAEGRNTDTQYF
>.|TRBV7-9|TRBJ2-7|.
TGTGCCAGCAGCAATCCGGGATCAGGGACCTCCTACGAGCAGTACTTC
CASSNPGSGTSYEQYF
>.|TRBV18|TRBJ2-6|few
TGTGCCAGCTCACAGCCGGGACCTGGCTCTGGGGCCAACGTCCTGACTTTC
CASSQPGPGSGANVLTF
>TRBD1|TRBV4-1|TRBJ1-6|.
TGCGCCAGCAGCCAAGATCAACAGGGGGCCTTTTATTCACCCCTCCACTTT
CASSQDQQGAFYSPLHF
>.|TRBV19|TRBJ2-2|.
TGTGCCAGTAGTACAGGGGCGAACACCGGGGAGCTGTTTTTT
CASSTGANTGELFF
>TRBD2|TRBV7-3|TRBJ2-2|.
TGTGCCAGCAGCTTATTTCCAGCGGGGAAATCTGGAACCGGGGAGCTGTTTTTT
CASSLFPAGKSGTGELFF
>.|TRBV2|TRBJ1-6|.
TGTGCCAGCAGTGAAGTGGGGGGTAGTTCACCCCTCCACTTT
CASSEVGGSSPLHF
>TRBD1|TRBV11-3|TRBJ1-3|.
TGTGCCAGCAGCTTAGACGGGACAGAAAGGAACACCATATATTTT
CASSLDGTERNTIYF
>TRBD2|TRBV5-1|TRBJ2-1|.
TGCGCCAGCAGCTTGGACGCGGGGGGTGGCGTCAATGAGCAGTTCTTC
CASSLDAGGGVNEQFF
>.|TRBV5-6|TRBJ2-7|.
TGTGCCAGCAGCTTCCGGGGGACGGGCTCCTACGAGCAGTACTTC
CASSFRGTGSYEQYF
>.|TRBV6-5|TRBJ1-1|.
TGTGCCAGCGTCGGTTTCGGTTGGACTGAAGCTTTCTTT
CASVGFGWTEAFF
>TRBD2|TRBV3-1/TRBV3-2|TRBJ2-3|.
TGTGCCAGCAGCCAAGATAGGCCTAGCGGGGTCACAGATACGCAGTATTTT
CASSQDRPSGVTDTQYF
>.|TRBV5-1|TRBJ1-5|.
TGCGCCAGCAGCTTGGGGGTAGGCAACAATCAGCCCCAGCATTTT
CASSLGVGNNQPQHF
>.|TRBV28|TRBJ2-1|.
TGTGCCAGCAGTTCAAATTACAATGAGCAGTTCTTC
CASSSNYNEQFF
>.|TRBV7-2|TRBJ2-7|once
TGTGCCAGCAGCTTAGTCGGGGGAGGATTCGAGCAGTACTTC
CASSLVGGGFEQYF
>TRBD2|TRBV20-1|TRBJ2-7|.
TGCAGTGCAAGCGGGGCCGTGGAGCAGTACTTC
CSASGAVEQYF
>.|TRBV6-2/TRBV6-3|TRBJ2-2|few
TGTGCCAGCAGTCAGGTGGGGGCTTGGGGCACCGGGGAGCTGTTTTTT
CASSQVGAWGTGELFF
>.|TRBV29-1|TRBJ1-1|once
TGCAGCGTTGGTGACAGAAACACTGAAGCTTTCTTT
CSVGDRNTEAFF